Following are 21 T cell receptor beta chains from one sample sequenced in a study of cytomegalovirus exposure and HLA in healthy donors. In the PCR, 60 Vbeta and 13 Jbeta primers were used. Using immunoSEQ multiplex PCR, the repertoire was profiled, and TCRdb retains in-frame clones only, with some absent. The profile covers fewer than 250,000 clones, with 80% to 90% appearing a single time and about 3.1% taken by the ten largest. The sample comprised PBMCs. The receptors stem from a man aged 25 to 40 in good health and CMV-seronegative.

The rearrangement links TRBV7-2 to TRBJ1-4; a weak D match, TRBD1 (6 bases). The CDR3 contains 13 residues. V lost 6 bases and J 8 bases, leaving 13 bases between the germline ends. Germline V gives CDR1 SGHTA, CDR2 FQGNSA. As DNA, the CDR3 is TGTGCCAGCAGTCAAAACAGGGAGGAAAAACTGTTTTTT. Its translation: CASSQNREEKLFF.

The chain recombines TRBV5-6 with TRBJ2-3, with TRBD1 as a possible D gene (6 bases). Per germline, CDR1 SGHDT and CDR2 YYEEEE. The CDR3 spans 15 residues. Trimming cost V 0 bases and J 3 bases, with 11 bases left between them. The CDR3 region is CASSLGTVGTDTQYF. The CDR3 DNA reads as TGTGCCAGCAGCTTGGGGACAGTCGGTACAGATACGCAGTATTTT.

This clone was picked up a small number of times. The genes are TRBV28 and TRBJ2-2; 9 nucleotides agree with TRBD2. J was trimmed by 7 bases and V by 6 bases; bases with no gene match: 12. Germline-derived CDR1 and CDR2 are MDHEN and SYDVKM. The CDR3 runs to 16 residues. The CDR3 sequence is CASSTEAGGVGGELFF. CDR3 DNA sequence: TGTGCCAGCAGCACCGAAGCGGGGGGCGTCGGCGGGGAGCTGTTTTTT.

This clone appeared once. For the CDR3, the DNA is TGTGCCAGCAGCCTCCGTCAGGGGGGCGAAGGGACTGAAGCTTTCTTT. It encodes CASSLRQGGEGTEAFF. The V and J genes are TRBV9 and TRBJ1-1; 7 bases match TRBD1. The CDR3 is made up of 16 amino acids. The trim removed 4 bases at V and 5 bases at J, leaving 14 bases unmatched. Germline assignment: CDR1 SGDLS and CDR2 YYNGEE.

The V call is TRBV6-5, the J call TRBJ2-3, with 9 bases matching TRBD2. Trimming at V came to 2 bases and at J to 8 bases, leaving 11 bases not matched to a gene. The CDR3 totals 16 residues. CDR1 and CDR2 from the germline V gene are MNHEY and SVGAGI. CDR3 in amino acids: CASSYGGGGAIGTQYF. For the CDR3, the DNA is TGTGCCAGCAGTTACGGGGGCGGGGGGGCGATTGGTACGCAGTATTTT.

V usage is TRBV5-1 and J usage is TRBJ2-1, with TRBD1 matching 9 bases. Germline CDR1 reads SGHRS; CDR2 reads YFSETQ. This CDR3 contains 16 residues. With V trimmed by 4 bases and J by 2 bases, 7 bases remained unmatched. CDR3 in DNA: TGCGCCAGCAGCGAAACGGGACAGGGCGCCTACAATGAGCAGTTCTTC. Its translation: CASSETGQGAYNEQFF.

This clone was seen only once. The rearrangement joins TRBV9 to TRBJ2-7; 9 bases are shared with TRBD2. The CDR3 is 15 amino acids. V was pared by 2 bases and J by 2 bases, with 5 bases of the junction left unmatched. Germline CDR1 and CDR2: SGDLS and YYNGEE. CDR3 coding DNA: TGTGCCAGCAGCGTTACTAGCGGGTGGGCCTACGAGCAGTACTTC. Translated: CASSVTSGWAYEQYF. Filled out from reference TRBV9 and TRBJ2-7, the complete variable domain reads DSGVTQTPKHLITATGQRVTLRCSPRSGDLSVYWYQQSLDQGLQFLIQYYNGEERAKGNILERFSAQQFPDLHSELNLSSLELGDSALYFCASSVTSGWAYEQYFGPGTRLTVT.

This clone appeared a few times. This chain uses TRBV10-3 with TRBJ2-7; 9 nucleotides line up with TRBD1. V was pared by 5 bases and J by 1 base, with 3 bases of the junction left unmatched. This CDR3 has 14 residues. Germline CDR1 is ENHRY and CDR2 is SYGVKD. CDR3 nucleotide sequence: TGTGCCATCAGTCCGGGACAGGGTTCCTACGAGCAGTACTTC. Its protein product is CAISPGQGSYEQYF.

This clone came up once. The CDR3 DNA sequence: TGTGCCAGCAGTTACTCGGAGGGGTGGAATGAAAAACTGTTTTTT. The encoded protein is CASSYSEGWNEKLFF. The chain combines TRBV6-6 with TRBJ1-4, with a possible D match to TRBD1 (5 bases). In germline, CDR1 is MNHNY, CDR2 SVGAGI (reference sequence). Trimming shortened V by 0 bases and J by 5 bases, and 10 bases separated the two germline ends. The CDR3 loop spans 15 amino acids.

The gene calls are TRBV5-1 and TRBJ1-2; 7 bases map to TRBD1. Germline CDR1 and CDR2: SGHRS and YFSETQ. CDR3 length equals 15 residues. The junction had 13 bases not matched to a gene; V was cut back by 0 bases and J by 11 bases. For the CDR3, the DNA is TGCGCCAGCAGCTTGGCCGCGGACAGAGGGGGCGGGTACACCTTC. Protein: CASSLAADRGGGYTF.

This clone was detected once. V and J are TRBV4-3 and TRBJ1-5; D is unclear. V was clipped by 0 bases and J by 4 bases, with 10 bases between them. CDR1 and CDR2 from the germline V gene are LGHNA and YSLEER. There are 15 residues in the CDR3. The CDR3 loop reads CASSQETGLNQPQHF. The CDR3 DNA reads as TGCGCCAGCAGCCAAGAGACCGGGTTGAATCAGCCCCAGCATTTT.

This clone was seen a single time. V is TRBV27 and J is TRBJ2-3, with D unresolved. V was clipped by 2 bases and J by 4 bases, with 16 bases between them. Germline-derived CDR1 and CDR2 are MNHEY and SMNVEV (reference sequence). The CDR3 is 16 residues long. DNA of the CDR3: TGTGCCAGCAGTTTAGGCCTCCAAATCTCGCCAGATACGCAGTATTTT. This codes for CASSLGLQISPDTQYF.

V gene TRBV28 combines with J gene TRBJ2-7; 9 bases fit TRBD1. CDR1 and CDR2 from the germline V gene are MDHEN and SYDVKM. This CDR3 spans 15 amino acids. The V gene end was trimmed by 7 bases and the J gene end by 6 bases; junction bases not matched to a gene: 13. As DNA, the CDR3 is TGTGCCAGCAATCAGGGTGGGACAGGGTTCTCCGAGCAGTACTTC. Amino acid sequence: CASNQGGTGFSEQYF.

This chain connects TRBV27 to TRBJ1-1; D might be TRBD1 (5 bases). The CDR3 has 14 amino acids. Germline V gene lookup returns CDR1 MNHEY and CDR2 SMNVEV (reference sequence). V lost 3 bases to trimming and J lost 7 bases, with 15 bases between them. CDR3 nucleotides: TGTGCCAGCAGTTTGAAGTTTTCGGGGGGTGAAGCTTTCTTT. Translating it yields CASSLKFSGGEAFF.

This sequence joins TRBV6-5 and TRBJ2-3; 10 nucleotides line up with TRBD2. The trim removed 2 bases at V and 3 bases at J, leaving 5 bases unmatched. Germline CDR1 is MNHEY and CDR2 is SVGAGI. This CDR3 contains 16 residues. The CDR3 region is CASSYMSAGGTDTQYF. The CDR3 DNA reads as TGTGCCAGCAGTTACATGTCAGCGGGGGGGACAGATACGCAGTATTTT.

This clone was counted only a few times. In DNA form, the CDR3 reads TGTGCCAGCAGCTCGACTAGCCTGGAGACCCAGTACTTC. It translates to CASSSTSLETQYF. The V gene is TRBV7-3, the J gene TRBJ2-5; 7 bases align to TRBD2. The junction had 4 bases not matched to a gene; V was cut back by 4 bases and J by 5 bases. Germline assignment: CDR1 SGHTA and CDR2 FQGTGA. This CDR3 contains 13 residues.

The chain links TRBV5-5 to TRBJ2-5, with 11 bases matching TRBD2. Germline V gives CDR1 SGHKS, CDR2 YYEKEE (reference sequence). Germline trimming cut 4 bases from V and 5 bases from J; bases unmatched to any gene: 7. The CDR3 covers 15 residues. The CDR3 coding sequence is TGTGCCAGCAGCCTAATTAGCGGGGGGGCCGAGACCCAGTACTTC. Translating it yields CASSLISGGAETQYF.

The chain couples TRBV7-6 to TRBJ2-1; 15 nucleotides line up with TRBD2. With V trimmed by 1 base and J by 4 bases, 5 bases remained unmatched. The CDR3 spans 18 residues. The germline CDR1 and CDR2 sequences are SGHVS and FNYEAQ. The CDR3 DNA reads as TGTGCCAGCAGCTTAGGGGGACTAGCGGGGGGATCATACAATGAGCAGTTCTTC. It yields the protein CASSLGGLAGGSYNEQFF.

This clone was picked up a small number of times. This sequence joins TRBV28 and TRBJ2-1; the D is unclear. Trimming removed 5 bases at V and 6 bases at J, with 8 bases between. This CDR3 spans 12 amino acids. Germline loops: CDR1 MDHEN, CDR2 SYDVKM. Here the CDR3 DNA reads TGTGCCAGCAGTGGGCCCTCCAATGAGCAGTTCTTC. Encoded protein: CASSGPSNEQFF.

The chain is built from TRBV2 and TRBJ1-5; D perhaps matches TRBD1 (6 bases). With 5 bases removed from V and 6 bases from J, the gap between germline ends came to 11 bases. This CDR3 region has 13 residues. The germline V gene has CDR1 SNHLY and CDR2 FYNNEI. The CDR3 sequence is CASSLGASQPQHF. The CDR3, as DNA: TGTGCCAGCAGTCTGGGGGCAAGTCAGCCCCAGCATTTT.

Note on this clone: This specimen includes other DNA sequences encoding the same CDR3. The chain recombines TRBV4-2 with TRBJ2-3; 7 bases match TRBD2. This CDR3 contains 15 residues. The ends lost 1 base at V and 2 bases at J; junction bases unmatched: 3. Germline CDR1 is LGHNA and CDR2 is YNFKEQ. The CDR3 DNA follows: TGTGCCAGCAGCCAAGGCGGGGGAGCCACAGATACGCAGTATTTT. Residues: CASSQGGGATDTQYF.